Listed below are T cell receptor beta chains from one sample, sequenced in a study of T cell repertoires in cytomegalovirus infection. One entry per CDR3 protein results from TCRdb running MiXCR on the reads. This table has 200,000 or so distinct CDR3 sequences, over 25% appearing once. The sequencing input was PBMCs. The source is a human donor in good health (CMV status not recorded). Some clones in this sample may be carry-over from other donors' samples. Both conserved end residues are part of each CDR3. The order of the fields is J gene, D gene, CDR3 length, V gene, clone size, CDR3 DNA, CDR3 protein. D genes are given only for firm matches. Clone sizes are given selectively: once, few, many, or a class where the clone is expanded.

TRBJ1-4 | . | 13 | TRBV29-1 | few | TGCAGCGTTGGAAGGACCGAGAATGAAAAACTGTTTTTT | CSVGRTENEKLFF
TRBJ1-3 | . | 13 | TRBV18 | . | TGTGCCAGCTCACCAGACTCTGGAAACACCATATATTTT | CASSPDSGNTIYF
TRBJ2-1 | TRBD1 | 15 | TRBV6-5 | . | TGTGCCAGCAGTCCTGGGACAGATTCCTACAATGAGCAGTTCTTC | CASSPGTDSYNEQFF
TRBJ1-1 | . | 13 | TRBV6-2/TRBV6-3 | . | TGTGCCAGCAGTTACTCTAAGGGCACTGAAGCTTTCTTT | CASSYSKGTEAFF
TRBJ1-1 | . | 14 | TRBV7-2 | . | TGTGCCAGCAGCTTATTGCAGGGTGGCACTGAAGCTTTCTTT | CASSLLQGGTEAFF
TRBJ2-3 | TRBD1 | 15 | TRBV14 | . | TGTGCCAGCAGCTCTTACAGGGGGCGCGGAGATACGCAGTATTTT | CASSSYRGRGDTQYF
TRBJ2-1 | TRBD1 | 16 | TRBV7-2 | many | TGTGCCAGCAGCGCAATGGGACAGAACATATACAATGAGCAGTTCTTC | CASSAMGQNIYNEQFF
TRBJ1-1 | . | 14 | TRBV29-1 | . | TGCAGCTGCTCCGTAAGGGGACTGAACACTGAAGCTTTCTTT | CSCSVRGLNTEAFF
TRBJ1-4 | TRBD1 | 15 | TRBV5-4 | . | TGTGCCAGCAGCTCGATGGACAGGGGGGATGAAAAACTGTTTTTT | CASSSMDRGDEKLFF
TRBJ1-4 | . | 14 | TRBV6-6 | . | TGTGCCAGCAGCATAGACAGTAATGTTTTAGGACTGTTTTTT | CASSIDSNVLGLFF
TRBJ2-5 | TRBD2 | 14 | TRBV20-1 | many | TGCAGTGCTAGGGCGGGGGGGGGCCGGGAGACCCAGTACTTC | CSARAGGGRETQYF
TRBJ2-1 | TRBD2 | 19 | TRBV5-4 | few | TGTGCCAGCATCCCGAGGGGGCTAGCGGGGGGCCGATCCTACAATGAGCAGTTCTTC | CASIPRGLAGGRSYNEQFF
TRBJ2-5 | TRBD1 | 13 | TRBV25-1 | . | TGTGCCAGCTGGGGACAGGGGAGGGAGACCCAGTACTTC | CASWGQGRETQYF
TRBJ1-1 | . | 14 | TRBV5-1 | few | TGCGCCAGCAGCCCCCAGGTAGGATCCACTGAAGCTTTCTTT | CASSPQVGSTEAFF
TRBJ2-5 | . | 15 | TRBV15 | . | TGTGCCACCAGCAGAGATAAGGGGGGCAGAGAGACCCAGTACTTC | CATSRDKGGRETQYF
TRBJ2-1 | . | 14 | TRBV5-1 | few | TGCGCCAGCAGGATTCCGGGGAGAAACAATGAGCAGTTCTTC | CASRIPGRNNEQFF
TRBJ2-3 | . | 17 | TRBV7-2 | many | TGTGCCAGCAGCTTAGCGAGGAGGGTGACTAATACAGATACGCAGTATTTT | CASSLARRVTNTDTQYF
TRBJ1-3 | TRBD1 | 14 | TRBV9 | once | TGTGCCAGCAGGACACAGGGGCCTGGAAACACCATATATTTT | CASRTQGPGNTIYF
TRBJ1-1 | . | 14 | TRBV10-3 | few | TGTGCCATCAGTGAGTTCCTTCCCGGGGCTGAAGCTTTCTTT | CAISEFLPGAEAFF
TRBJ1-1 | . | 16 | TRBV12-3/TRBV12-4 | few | TGTGCCAGCAGTCAATCGTGGGGGGGGGCAGGGACTGAAGCTTTCTTT | CASSQSWGGAGTEAFF
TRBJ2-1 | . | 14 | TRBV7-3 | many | TGTGCCAGCAGCTTAAGCAGTTCCTACAATGAGCAGTTCTTC | CASSLSSSYNEQFF
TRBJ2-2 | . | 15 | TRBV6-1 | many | TGTGCCAGCAGTGAAAATGAGGAGGGGGGCGGGGAGCTGTTTTTT | CASSENEEGGGELFF
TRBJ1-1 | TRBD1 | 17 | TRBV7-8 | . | TGTGCCAGCAGCTCCGACAGGGGGCCGATTAGGAACACTGAAGCTTTCTTT | CASSSDRGPIRNTEAFF
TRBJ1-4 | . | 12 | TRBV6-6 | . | TGTGCCAGCAGGGGAACTAATGAAAAACTGTTTTTT | CASRGTNEKLFF
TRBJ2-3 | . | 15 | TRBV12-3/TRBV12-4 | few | TGTGCCAGCAGTTTCACAGGGTCGAGCACAGATACGCAGTATTTT | CASSFTGSSTDTQYF
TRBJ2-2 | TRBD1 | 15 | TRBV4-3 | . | TGCGCCAGCAGCCATGTGGACAGGGGCACCGGGGAGCTGTTTTTT | CASSHVDRGTGELFF
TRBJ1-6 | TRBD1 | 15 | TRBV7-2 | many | TGTGCCAGCAGCTTAGAGGGGGCCAATAATTCACCCCTCCACTTT | CASSLEGANNSPLHF